This entry lists 23 T cell receptor beta chains sequenced from one sample in a study of OX40 agonist ivuxolimab in advanced cancers. Sequenced by immunoSEQ multiplex PCR; TCRdb stores in-frame clones only, minus some. The sample carries around 65,000 clones, nearly 90% recorded once. Sequenced here: CD4+ or CD8+ T cells sorted from blood, sampled in a trial of the OX40 agonist ivuxolimab. These TCRs come from an adult with an advanced solid tumor such as melanoma, head and neck, liver or kidney cancer.

The chain links TRBV29-1 to TRBJ2-5; 10 bases align to TRBD1. The CDR3 runs to 16 residues. J gave up 5 bases and V 5 bases, and 14 bases lay outside the gene matches. Germline assignment: CDR1 SQVTM and CDR2 ANQGSEA. The CDR3 reads CSVSRRLGQGKETQYF. The CDR3 DNA sequence: TGCAGCGTTAGCCGCCGGTTGGGACAGGGGAAGGAGACCCAGTACTTC. Filled out from reference TRBV29-1 and TRBJ2-5, the complete variable domain reads SAVISQKPSRDICQRGTSLTIQCQVDSQVTMMFWYRQQPGQSLTLIATANQGSEATYESGFVIDKFPISRPNLTFSTLTVSNMSPEDSSIYLCSVSRRLGQGKETQYFGPGTRLLVL.

The V gene is TRBV5-1, the J gene TRBJ2-7; D ambiguous. Germline-derived CDR1 and CDR2 are SGHRS and YFSETQ. The CDR3 totals 11 residues. V lost 3 bases and J lost 3, with 4 bases in between. The CDR3 protein is CASSSYYEQYF. For the CDR3, the DNA is TGCGCCAGCAGCTCATACTACGAGCAGTACTTC.

This clone has only a few counts. V gene TRBV5-6 combines with J gene TRBJ1-5; D is possibly TRBD1 (6 bases). Germline V gives CDR1 SGHDT, CDR2 YYEEEE. The CDR3 runs to 15 residues. V gave up 4 bases and J gave up 3 bases, with 14 bases separating them. Here the CDR3 DNA reads TGTGCCAGCAGCCCTGGCACGGGGGCCAATCAGCCCCAGCATTTT. Translation gives CASSPGTGANQPQHF. Using reference TRBV5-6 and TRBJ1-5 for the parts outside the CDR3, the full variable domain is DAGVTQSPTHLIKTRGQQVTLRCSPKSGHDTVSWYQQALGQGPQFIFQYYEEEERQRGNFPDRFSGHQFPNYSSELNVNALLLGDSALYLCASSPGTGANQPQHFGDGTRLSIL.

The chain is built from TRBV6-5 and TRBJ2-6; D unclear. CDR3 length equals 14 residues. V was clipped by 5 bases and J by 3 bases, with 8 bases between them. From germline, CDR1 is MNHEY and CDR2 SVGAGI. The CDR3 DNA follows: TGTGCCAGCAGTCCCCCTGATGGGGCCAACGTCCTGACTTTC. It encodes CASSPPDGANVLTF.

The J gene is TRBJ2-7, the V gene TRBV7-9; a possible D gene is TRBD2 (6 bases). The CDR3 totals 14 residues. V lost 2 bases to trimming and J lost 4 bases, with 12 bases between them. The germline gives CDR1 SEHNR, CDR2 FQNEAQ (reference sequence). Here the CDR3 DNA reads TGTGCCAGCAGCTTACCGGGACTTGTTTACGAGCAGTACTTC. This codes for CASSLPGLVYEQYF.

The V and J genes are TRBV7-2 and TRBJ1-5; the D gene is possibly TRBD1 (6 bases). The germline CDR1 and CDR2 sequences are SGHTA and FQGNSA. The CDR3 consists of 18 residues. V was cut by 0 bases and J by 7 bases, with 22 bases left in between. Written as DNA, the CDR3 is TGTGCCAGCAGCTTAGCCAGGGGTCCCTCTAAAGGTGGGCAGCCCCAGCATTTT. Translated, it gives CASSLARGPSKGGQPQHF.

The chain uses TRBV28 and TRBJ1-5; D gene ambiguous. V gave up 5 bases and J gave up 0 bases, with 14 bases separating them. CDR1 MDHEN and CDR2 SYDVKM come from the germline V gene. The CDR3 runs to 16 residues. The CDR3 region has the DNA TGTGCCAGCAGTGTGGCGGAAAAAAATAGCAATCAGCCCCAGCATTTT. It yields the protein CASSVAEKNSNQPQHF.

The chain carries TRBV6-5 and TRBJ2-7; weak D call: TRBD1 (5 bases). Trimming cost V 2 bases and J 1 base, with 6 bases left between them. Germline loops: CDR1 MNHEY, CDR2 SVGAGI. This CDR3 comprises 13 residues. CDR3 nucleotide sequence: TGTGCCAGCAGTTACCGACAGTCCTACGAGCAGTACTTC. Encoded protein: CASSYRQSYEQYF.

V gene TRBV18 combines with J gene TRBJ2-2; no reliable D call. The CDR3 is 15 residues long. The V end was cut by 3 bases, the J end by 1 base, with 9 bases between. Per germline, CDR1 KGHSH and CDR2 LQKENI. The CDR3 loop reads CASSPAQVNTGELFF. The DNA of the CDR3 is TGTGCCAGCTCACCCGCGCAGGTGAACACCGGGGAGCTGTTTTTT.

This sequence joins TRBV11-3 and TRBJ2-2, with D maybe TRBD1 (6 bases). Trimming took off 3 bases at V and 3 bases at J, with 8 bases between the two ends. The CDR3 runs 14 residues. Per germline, CDR1 SGHNT and CDR2 YENEEA. The CDR3 region has the DNA TGTGCCAGCAGCTTGACAGGATACACCGGGGAGCTGTTTTTT. This gives the protein CASSLTGYTGELFF.

V is TRBV2 and J is TRBJ1-4; 8 nucleotides agree with TRBD1. Germline CDR1 and CDR2: SNHLY and FYNNEI. The CDR3 has 17 amino acids. Trimming at V came to 6 bases and at J to 0 bases, leaving 9 bases not matched to a gene. The CDR3 loop is CASSDRTGFATNEKLFF. CDR3 coding DNA: TGTGCCAGCAGCGATAGGACAGGGTTTGCAACTAATGAAAAACTGTTTTTT.

V and J are TRBV11-3 and TRBJ2-3; 11 bases map to TRBD1. After removal of 5 bases from V and 3 bases from J, the junction contained 4 bases not matched to a gene. The germline CDR1 and CDR2 sequences are SGHNT and YENEEA. This CDR3 is built from 15 residues. The DNA of the CDR3 is TGTGCCAGCAGCCTCGGGACAGGGGGAACAGATACGCAGTATTTT. Translation: CASSLGTGGTDTQYF.

J is TRBJ2-3 and V is TRBV5-4, with TRBD2 matching over 8 bases. Germline V gene lookup returns CDR1 SGHNT and CDR2 YYREEE (reference sequence). This CDR3 has 15 residues. Trimming removed 4 bases from V and 1 base from J; junction bases left unmatched: 5. As DNA, the CDR3 is TGTGCCAGCAGCCCCGGGGGGGGCCGCACAGATACGCAGTATTTT. Translated, it gives CASSPGGGRTDTQYF. Looking up the rest from reference TRBV5-4 and TRBJ2-3 gives the full variable domain: ETGVTQSPTHLIKTRGQQVTLRCSSQSGHNTVSWYQQALGQGPQFIFQYYREEENGRGNFPPRFSGLQFPNYSSELNVNALELDDSALYLCASSPGGGRTDTQYFGPGTRLTVL.

This clone was seen only once. V and J are TRBV19 and TRBJ2-7, with 11 bases aligning to TRBD2. The CDR3 length is 14 residues. The germline V gene encodes CDR1 LNHDA and CDR2 SQIVND (reference sequence). With V trimmed by 5 bases and J by 2 bases, 2 bases remained unmatched. CDR3 in DNA: TGTGCCAGTAGTCAGGGACTAGCGGCCTACGAGCAGTACTTC. This sequence encodes CASSQGLAAYEQYF.

The chain employs TRBV6-6 and TRBJ1-1, with D maybe TRBD1 (5 bases). This CDR3 comprises 16 residues. Trimming pared 0 bases from V and 6 bases from J, leaving 17 bases between. Germline values: CDR1 MNHNY, CDR2 SVGAGI (reference sequence). The CDR3 sequence: CASSYSTAVRLPEAFF. In DNA form, the CDR3 reads TGTGCCAGCAGTTACTCGACAGCCGTACGTCTACCTGAAGCTTTCTTT.

This chain links TRBV9 with TRBJ2-7, with 10 bases aligning to TRBD1. Germline CDR1 reads SGDLS; CDR2 reads YYNGEE. Unmatched junction bases numbered 10, after V lost 3 bases and J lost 7 bases. The CDR3 extends over 15 amino acids. In DNA, the CDR3 is TGTGCCAGCAGCGGAGGACAGGGGGAACCTTTTGAGCAGTACTTC. Amino acids: CASSGGQGEPFEQYF.

This clone was counted between two and nine times. The chain couples TRBV14 to TRBJ1-2; 7 nucleotides line up with TRBD1. Germline V CDR1 and CDR2: SGHDN, FVKESK. V gave up 5 bases and J gave up 2 bases; unmatched junction bases: 2. The CDR3 is 13 amino acids. The CDR3 loop is CASSKDRNYGYTF. CDR3 nucleotide sequence: TGTGCCAGCAGCAAGGACAGGAACTATGGCTACACCTTC.

This chain links TRBV11-2 with TRBJ1-3; D ambiguous. Looked up from germline, CDR1 is SGHAT and CDR2 is FQNNGV. The CDR3 sequence is 13 residues long. V lost 6 bases to trimming and J lost 0 bases, with 6 bases between them. CDR3: CASREASGNTIYF. Here the CDR3 DNA reads TGTGCCAGCAGGGAGGCCTCTGGAAACACCATATATTTT.

The rearrangement uses TRBV5-6 and TRBJ1-2; 8 nucleotides agree with TRBD1. Germline lookup yields CDR1 SGHDT and CDR2 YYEEEE. V lost 6 bases, J lost 2 bases, and 6 bases stayed unmatched. CDR3 length: 14 amino acids. CDR3 protein: CASTPTGANYGYTF. Written as DNA, the CDR3 is TGTGCCAGCACCCCGACAGGGGCAAACTATGGCTACACCTTC.

This chain connects TRBV9 to TRBJ2-5; 11 bases match TRBD2. The CDR3 totals 15 residues. Germline trimming cut 1 base from V and 6 bases from J; bases unmatched to any gene: 5. The V gene's germline CDR1 is SGDLS and CDR2 YYNGEE. CDR3 sequence: CASSVNSGREKTQYF. The CDR3 DNA follows: TGTGCCAGCAGCGTAAATAGCGGGAGGGAGAAGACCCAGTACTTC.

The chain uses TRBV6-6 and TRBJ2-7; 11 positions match TRBD1. The germline gives CDR1 MNHNY, CDR2 SVGAGI (reference sequence). Trimming cost V 5 bases and J 9 bases; bases outside gene matches: 6. The CDR3 length is 13 residues. The chain's CDR3 is CASSRDRGTGQYF. The CDR3 bases are TGTGCCAGCAGTAGGGACAGGGGGACTGGGCAGTACTTC.

The chain joins TRBV5-1 to TRBJ2-5, with D perhaps TRBD2 (6 bases). The V and J ends lost 0 bases and 0 bases respectively, with 6 bases between them. The CDR3 is made up of 14 amino acids. Germline V gene sequence: CDR1 SGHRS, CDR2 YFSETQ. DNA of the CDR3: TGCGCCAGCAGCTTGGCGGGAGACCAAGAGACCCAGTACTTC. Its protein product is CASSLAGDQETQYF.

The chain combines TRBV5-1 with TRBJ2-7, with TRBD1 as a possible D gene (6 bases). Germline values: CDR1 SGHRS, CDR2 YFSETQ. This CDR3 has 14 amino acids. Deletions cut 0 bases from V and 4 bases from J, with 11 bases between. In DNA, the CDR3 is TGCGCCAGCAGCTTGGCCACAGGGAAATACGAGCAGTACTTC. This codes for CASSLATGKYEQYF.